The TCR beta chain described here comes from a study of blood T cell repertoires in COVID-19. As for the study in general: COVID-19 samples, acute and convalescent, were from the United States, Italy and Spain. From T cells, B-cell-depleted T cells, or PBMCs came the material, which was cDNA or gDNA.

Germline CDR1 SGHVS, CDR2 FNYEAQ. With 5 bases removed from V and 5 bases from J, the gap between germline ends came to 16 bases. The CDR3 is 15 residues long. Under the authors' procedure: Nucleated cell number was recorded as an estimate derived from reference gene primer amplification. The protocol was immunoSEQ multiplex PCR, while the TCRdb copy is restricted to in-frame clones and leaves out a portion. V and J calls and clone size are those listed in that table; D and trimming were worked out from the DNA. The table has 35,000 to 45,000 clones, 85% seen once. The sample taken for sequencing was peripheral blood. The chain couples TRBV7-6 to TRBJ2-1; tentatively, D is TRBD2 (5 bases). The receptor was isolated from a human donor in a cohort sampled during active COVID-19. The CDR3 coding sequence is TGTGCCAGCAGCCAATCCCGGACTGAAGACAATGAGCAGTTCTTC. Translation gives CASSQSRTEDNEQFF.